This T cell receptor (beta chain) was retrieved from a study of neurological immune-mediated disorders. V was shortened by 6 bases and J by 3 bases, with 14 bases between the two germline ends. Germline lookup yields CDR1 SQVTM and CDR2 ANQGSEA. This CDR3 is built from 13 residues. This clonotype was counted at least ten times. Time point of the sample: longitudinal time-point 3. TCRdb reprocessed the 5' RACE reads with MiXCR, giving one entry per CDR3 protein. Among roughly 100,000 distinct CDR3 sequences listed, 10% to 11% were seen once. Sequenced material: PBMCs. The chain uses TRBV29-1 and TRBJ1-1; D unclear. The receptor was derived from a female donor with HTLV-1-associated myelopathy (HAM/TSP). The CDR3, as DNA: TGCAGCGTGCGGACGGCGTGGGACACTGAAGCTTTCTTT. Its protein product is CSVRTAWDTEAFF.